The subject of this entry is one T cell receptor beta chain. Read coverage stops 3 residues before the CDR3 terminus; the germline J gene supplies the remainder. Assay used: immunoSEQ multiplex PCR; TCRdb lists only in-frame clones, some missing. Recorded here are 45,000 to 65,000 clones, none singletons. This sample was taken from a study of T cell clonality in common variable immunodeficiency. The CDR3 extends over 10 amino acids. Germline V lookup: CDR1 GTSNPN, CDR2 SVGIG (reference sequence). This chain connects TRBV30 to TRBJ2-4; a possible D gene is TRBD2 (6 bases). The TCR originated in a person aged 18 to 75 in good health. The sample taken for sequencing was peripheral blood mononuclear cells. The sequenced part of the CDR3 DNA is TGTGCCTGGAAGGAGGAGGGT. Protein: CAWKEEG. The entire CDR3 sequence reads CAWKEEGQYF.